A single sample gave rise to the 5 T cell receptor beta chains below, sequenced in a study of T cells in localized non-small cell lung cancer. The assay was immunoSEQ multiplex PCR, and TCRdb's table has in-frame clones only and misses some. Here the sample spans under 4,000 clones, approximately 21% being singletons. The source was lung tumor tissue, collected before any cancer treatment. The receptors come from a female donor aged 60 or older with stage II lung adenocarcinoma.

The V gene is TRBV9, the J gene TRBJ2-7; either TRBD1 or TRBD2 may supply D (5 bases each). Germline V CDR1 and CDR2: SGDLS, YYNGEE. The CDR3 length is 14 residues. The germline V and J ends were trimmed by 4 bases and 3 bases, with 14 bases remaining between them. CDR3 DNA sequence: TGTGCCAGCAGCCCTGGGGGATTAAACTACGAGCAGTACTTC. Protein: CASSPGGLNYEQYF.

This clone is large within its sample. The chain is built from TRBV11-3 and TRBJ2-7; the D gene is possibly TRBD1 (8 bases). Between the trimmed V and J ends, which lost 7 bases and 1 base, there was a span of 17 bases. Germline V CDR1 and CDR2: SGHNT, YENEEA. The CDR3 covers 15 residues. For the CDR3, the DNA is TGTGCCAGCAACCCAGGGGGCGGGAGATCCTACGAGCAGTACTTC. Amino acids: CASNPGGGRSYEQYF. Full variable domain (rest looked up from reference TRBV11-3 and TRBJ2-7): EAGVVQSPRYKIIEKKQPVAFWCNPISGHNTLYWYLQNLGQGPELLIRYENEEAVDDSQLPKDRFSAERLKGVDSTLKIQPAELGDSAVYLCASNPGGGRSYEQYFGPGTRLTVT.

This clone is classed as medium-sized (0.01 to 0.1%). The genes are TRBV11-3 and TRBJ1-2, with TRBD1 as a possible D gene (5 bases). The CDR3 loop spans 15 amino acids. Germline V lookup: CDR1 SGHNT, CDR2 YENEEA. Trimming pared 3 bases from V and 4 bases from J, leaving 15 bases between. The CDR3 coding sequence is TGTGCCAGCAGCTTGACCGGGCTGGGGGTCTATGGCTACACCTTC. Amino acids: CASSLTGLGVYGYTF.

This clone is labeled medium-sized (0.01 to 0.1%). The rearrangement uses TRBV28 and TRBJ2-7, with D possibly matching TRBD2 (6 bases). The CDR3 totals 13 residues. V was shortened by 6 bases and J by 7 bases, with 16 bases between the two germline ends. Germline-derived CDR1 and CDR2 are MDHEN and SYDVKM. CDR3: CASSRGVSGEQYF. The CDR3, as DNA: TGTGCCAGCAGCCGCGGGGTGTCGGGGGAGCAGTACTTC.

This clone appeared a few times. The J gene is TRBJ2-2, the V gene TRBV23-1, with TRBD1 identical over 7 bases. TRBV23-1 is recorded as an ORF, its role being uncertain. V shed 0 bases, J shed 4 bases, and the junction held 11 bases outside the gene matches. This CDR3 comprises 18 residues. The CDR3 sequence: CASSQSRTGRMVTGELFF. In nucleotides, the CDR3 is TGCGCCAGCAGTCAATCGCGGACAGGCCGGATGGTCACCGGGGAGCTGTTTTTT.